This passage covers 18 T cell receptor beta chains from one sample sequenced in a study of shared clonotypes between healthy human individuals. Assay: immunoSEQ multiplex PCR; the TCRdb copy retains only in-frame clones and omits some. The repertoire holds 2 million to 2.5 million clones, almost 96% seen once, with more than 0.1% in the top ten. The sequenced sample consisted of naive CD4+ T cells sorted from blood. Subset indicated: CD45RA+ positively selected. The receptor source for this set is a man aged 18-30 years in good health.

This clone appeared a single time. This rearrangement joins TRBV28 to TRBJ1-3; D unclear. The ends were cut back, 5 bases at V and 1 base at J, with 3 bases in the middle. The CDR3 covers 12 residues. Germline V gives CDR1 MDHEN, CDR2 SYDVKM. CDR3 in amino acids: CASSHSGNTIYF. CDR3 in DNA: TGTGCCAGCAGTCATTCTGGAAACACCATATATTTT.

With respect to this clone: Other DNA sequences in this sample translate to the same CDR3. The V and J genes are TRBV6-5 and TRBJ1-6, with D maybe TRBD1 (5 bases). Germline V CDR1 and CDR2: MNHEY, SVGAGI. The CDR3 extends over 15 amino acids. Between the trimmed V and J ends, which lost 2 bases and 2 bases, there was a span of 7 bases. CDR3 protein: CASSYGGTYNSPLHF. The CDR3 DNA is TGTGCCAGCAGTTACGGGGGAACCTATAATTCACCCCTCCACTTT.

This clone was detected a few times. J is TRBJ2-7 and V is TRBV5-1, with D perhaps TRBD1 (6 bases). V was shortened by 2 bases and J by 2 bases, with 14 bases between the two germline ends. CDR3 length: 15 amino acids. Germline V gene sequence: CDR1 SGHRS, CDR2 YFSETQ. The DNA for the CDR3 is TGCGCCAGCAGCTTAGGACAGCCTATGACCTACGAGCAGTACTTC. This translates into CASSLGQPMTYEQYF.

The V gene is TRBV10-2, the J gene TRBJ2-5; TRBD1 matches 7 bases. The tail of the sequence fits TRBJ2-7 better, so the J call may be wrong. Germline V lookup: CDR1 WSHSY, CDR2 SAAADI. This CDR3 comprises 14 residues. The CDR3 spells CASSWTGAHDEQYF. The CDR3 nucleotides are TGCGCCAGCAGCTGGACAGGCGCCCACGACGAGCAGTACTTC.

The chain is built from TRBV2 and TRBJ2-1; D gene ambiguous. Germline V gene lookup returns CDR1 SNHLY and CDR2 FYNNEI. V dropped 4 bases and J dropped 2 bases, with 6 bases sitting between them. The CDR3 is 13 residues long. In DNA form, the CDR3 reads TGTGCCAGCAGTGGGGGTACCTACAATGAGCAGTTCTTC. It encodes CASSGGTYNEQFF.

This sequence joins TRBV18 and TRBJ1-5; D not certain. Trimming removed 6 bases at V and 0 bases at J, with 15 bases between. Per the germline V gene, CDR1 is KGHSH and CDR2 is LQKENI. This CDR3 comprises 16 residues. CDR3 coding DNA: TGTGCCAGCTCCCTAAGCATTCCTAGTAGCAATCAGCCCCAGCATTTT. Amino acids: CASSLSIPSSNQPQHF.

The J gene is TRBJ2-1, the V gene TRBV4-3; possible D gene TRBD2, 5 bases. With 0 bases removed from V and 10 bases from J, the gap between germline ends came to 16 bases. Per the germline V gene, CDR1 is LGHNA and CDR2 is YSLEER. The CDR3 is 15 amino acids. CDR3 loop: CASSQDPDSSLEQFF. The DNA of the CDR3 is TGCGCCAGCAGCCAAGATCCGGACTCTAGCTTGGAGCAGTTCTTC.

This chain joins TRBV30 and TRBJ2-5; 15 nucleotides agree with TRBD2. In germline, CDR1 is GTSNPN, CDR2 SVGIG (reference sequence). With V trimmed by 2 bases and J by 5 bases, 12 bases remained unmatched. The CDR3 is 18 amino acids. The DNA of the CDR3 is TGTGCCTGGAGTTTTAGAAGGACTAGCGGGGGGGAAATGGAGACCCAGTACTTC. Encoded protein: CAWSFRRTSGGEMETQYF.

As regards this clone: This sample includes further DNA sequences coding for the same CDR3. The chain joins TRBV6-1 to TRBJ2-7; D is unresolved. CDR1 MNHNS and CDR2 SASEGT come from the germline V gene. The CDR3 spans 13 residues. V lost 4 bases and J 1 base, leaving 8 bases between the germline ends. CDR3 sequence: CASSADGSYEQYF. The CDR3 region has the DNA TGTGCCAGCAGTGCGGACGGGTCCTACGAGCAGTACTTC.

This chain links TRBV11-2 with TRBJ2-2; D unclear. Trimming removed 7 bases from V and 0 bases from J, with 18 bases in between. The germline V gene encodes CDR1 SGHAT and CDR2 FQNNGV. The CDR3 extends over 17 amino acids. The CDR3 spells CASTPDSWASNTGELFF. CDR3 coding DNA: TGTGCCAGCACCCCCGACTCCTGGGCTTCGAACACCGGGGAGCTGTTTTTT.

CDR3 region: CASSYQAPGTDTQYF. Written as DNA, the CDR3 is TGTGCCAGCAGTTACCAAGCGCCTGGCACAGATACGCAGTATTTT. This rearrangement joins TRBV6-6 to TRBJ2-3; D uncertain. The CDR3 has 15 residues. With 2 bases removed from V and 1 base from J, the gap between germline ends came to 10 bases. Germline V CDR1 and CDR2: MNHNY, SVGAGI (reference sequence).

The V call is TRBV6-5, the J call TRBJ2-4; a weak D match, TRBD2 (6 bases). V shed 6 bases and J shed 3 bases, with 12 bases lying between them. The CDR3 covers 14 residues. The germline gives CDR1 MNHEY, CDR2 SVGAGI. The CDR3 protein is CASSPLGGKNIQYF. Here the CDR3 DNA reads TGTGCCAGCAGCCCTCTGGGGGGCAAAAACATTCAGTACTTC.

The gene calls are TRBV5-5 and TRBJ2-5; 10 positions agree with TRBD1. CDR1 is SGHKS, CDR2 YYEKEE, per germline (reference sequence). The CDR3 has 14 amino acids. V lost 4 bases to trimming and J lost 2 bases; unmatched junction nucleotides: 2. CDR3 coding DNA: TGTGCCAGCAGCGCGGACAGGGGGCAAGAGACCCAGTACTTC. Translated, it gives CASSADRGQETQYF.

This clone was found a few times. CDR3 region: CASSETGENYGYTF. CDR3 DNA: TGTGCCAGTAGCGAAACAGGGGAGAACTATGGCTACACCTTC. The chain links TRBV19 to TRBJ1-2, with TRBD1 identical over 7 bases. The V gene's germline CDR1 is LNHDA and CDR2 SQIVND (reference sequence). This CDR3 has 14 amino acids. V was clipped by 6 bases and J by 2 bases; unmatched bases: 6.

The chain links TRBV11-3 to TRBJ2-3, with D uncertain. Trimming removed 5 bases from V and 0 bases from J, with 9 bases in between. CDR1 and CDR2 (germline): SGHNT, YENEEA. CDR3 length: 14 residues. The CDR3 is CASSPGRSTDTQYF. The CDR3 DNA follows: TGTGCCAGCAGCCCCGGACGGAGCACAGATACGCAGTATTTT.

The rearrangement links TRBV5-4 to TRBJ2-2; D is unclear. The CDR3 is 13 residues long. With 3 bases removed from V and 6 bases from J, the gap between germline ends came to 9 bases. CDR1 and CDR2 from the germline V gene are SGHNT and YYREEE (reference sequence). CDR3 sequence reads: CASSSLEAGELFF. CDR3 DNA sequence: TGTGCCAGCAGCTCCCTTGAGGCCGGGGAGCTGTTTTTT.

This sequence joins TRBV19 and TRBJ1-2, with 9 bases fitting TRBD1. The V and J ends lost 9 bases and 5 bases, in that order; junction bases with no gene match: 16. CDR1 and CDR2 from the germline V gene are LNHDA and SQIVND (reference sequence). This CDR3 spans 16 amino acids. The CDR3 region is CASVTGGRSFSYGYTF. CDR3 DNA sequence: TGTGCCAGCGTTACAGGGGGCAGGAGCTTTTCGTATGGCTACACCTTC.

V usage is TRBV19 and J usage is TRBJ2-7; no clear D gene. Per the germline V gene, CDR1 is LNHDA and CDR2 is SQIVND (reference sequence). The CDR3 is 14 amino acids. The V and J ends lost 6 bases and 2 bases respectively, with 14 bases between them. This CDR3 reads CASSLIGLAYEQYF. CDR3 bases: TGTGCCAGTAGCCTAATAGGCCTCGCCTACGAGCAGTACTTC.